The rows below give T cell receptor beta chains drawn from one sample of a study of cytomegalovirus exposure and HLA in healthy donors. Repertoires were generated with immunoSEQ multiplex PCR, while TCRdb's copy carries only in-frame clones and drops some. The sample has about 160,000 clones; about 71% are singletons. Sequencing was performed on PBMCs. These receptors all stem from a woman in her twenties or thirties in good health and CMV-seronegative. The CDR3 runs from the conserved cysteine through the conserved F or W. D genes are given only for firm matches. The size field is filled for only some rows; it gives once, few, many or a size class.

J | size | D | V | CDR3 | DNA
TRBJ2-2 | - | - | TRBV4-1 | CASSQGRGLPGELFF | TGCGCCAGCAGCCAAGGGAGAGGGCTCCCCGGGGAGCTGTTTTTT
TRBJ2-3 | - | - | TRBV15 | CATAAGTSTDTQYF | TGTGCCACCGCAGCCGGGACTAGCACAGATACGCAGTATTTT
TRBJ2-1 | - | TRBD2 | TRBV7-8 | CASSQLAGGNNEQFF | TGTGCCAGCAGCCAACTAGCGGGAGGTAACAATGAGCAGTTCTTC
TRBJ1-2 | - | TRBD1 | TRBV4-1 | CASSLRQGITSNYGYTF | TGCGCCAGCAGCCTGCGACAGGGTATTACCTCTAACTATGGCTACACCTTC
TRBJ1-1 | - | TRBD1 | TRBV2 | CASTGSDRVQAFF | TGTGCCAGCACCGGCTCGGACAGGGTGCAAGCTTTCTTT
TRBJ2-1 | few | - | TRBV5-1 | CASSLVGRSYNEQFF | TGCGCCAGCAGCTTGGTGGGGAGATCCTACAATGAGCAGTTCTTC
TRBJ1-3 | - | TRBD1 | TRBV5-1 | CASSEGTGYSGNTIYF | TGCGCCAGCAGCGAAGGGACAGGTTACTCTGGAAACACCATATATTTT
TRBJ2-7 | - | TRBD2 | TRBV28 | CASSWGTSGKEFYEQYF | TGTGCCAGCAGTTGGGGGACTAGCGGGAAGGAGTTCTACGAGCAGTACTTC
TRBJ2-1 | - | TRBD2 | TRBV19 | CASSVLASVNEQFF | TGTGCCAGTAGTGTACTAGCGTCAGTCAATGAGCAGTTCTTC
TRBJ2-2 | - | - | TRBV7-9 | CASSLAPRDTGELFF | TGTGCCAGCAGCTTAGCTCCGAGGGACACCGGGGAGCTGTTTTTT
TRBJ1-5 | - | - | TRBV4-1 | CASSQDSTEWGNQPQHF | TGCGCCAGCAGCCAAGATTCCACAGAATGGGGCAATCAGCCCCAGCATTTT
TRBJ1-3 | few | TRBD1 | TRBV9 | CASSISGGRLSGNTIYF | TGTGCCAGCAGCATATCAGGGGGCCGCCTCTCTGGAAACACCATATATTTT
TRBJ1-5 | few | - | TRBV6-1 | CASSDVKGAGGNQPQHF | TGTGCCAGCAGTGATGTTAAGGGTGCGGGTGGCAATCAGCCCCAGCATTTT
TRBJ1-5 | - | - | TRBV6-1 | CASSEAKGIPNQPQHF | TGTGCCAGCAGTGAAGCGAAGGGGATCCCCAATCAGCCCCAGCATTTT
TRBJ2-1 | - | - | TRBV4-3 | CASSQESPSGNEQFF | TGCGCCAGCAGCCAAGAGTCCCCCAGCGGTAATGAGCAGTTCTTC
TRBJ1-2 | - | - | TRBV15 | CATSRGGGSNYGYTF | TGTGCCACCAGCAGAGGGGGAGGCTCTAACTATGGCTACACCTTC
TRBJ1-2 | - | TRBD1 | TRBV7-2 | CASSRQGRSYGYTF | TGTGCCAGCAGCCGACAGGGACGGAGCTATGGCTACACCTTC
TRBJ1-6 | - | TRBD1 | TRBV19 | CATTGGNSPLHF | TGTGCCACAACAGGGGGCAATTCACCCCTCCACTTT
TRBJ1-4 | - | TRBD1 | TRBV19 | CASSPLDRGLEKLFF | TGTGCCAGTAGTCCCCTGGACAGGGGACTGGAAAAACTGTTTTTT
TRBJ2-4 | once | TRBD1 | TRBV28 | CASKGQGGFGIQYF | TGTGCCAGCAAAGGACAGGGTGGTTTTGGCATTCAGTACTTC
TRBJ2-7 | - | TRBD2 | TRBV6-1 | CASSGGSSGSYEQYF | TGTGCCAGCAGTGGAGGGTCTAGCGGATCCTACGAGCAGTACTTC
TRBJ2-2 | - | - | TRBV7-3 | CASSLQGWVNTGELFF | TGTGCCAGCAGCTTGCAGGGCTGGGTCAACACCGGGGAGCTGTTTTTT
TRBJ1-5 | few | - | TRBV19 | CASIDREGSQPQHF | TGTGCCAGTATCGATCGGGAGGGGAGTCAGCCCCAGCATTTT
TRBJ2-5 | once | TRBD2 | TRBV29-1 | CSVVRLAGVGRETQYF | TGCAGCGTTGTTCGGCTAGCGGGAGTCGGTCGCGAGACCCAGTACTTC
TRBJ1-4 | - | TRBD1 | TRBV7-2 | CASSQGVPNEKLFF | TGTGCCAGCAGCCAGGGGGTGCCTAATGAAAAACTGTTTTTT